Sequencing of this T cell receptor (beta chain) was carried out in a study of T cell responses to AZD1222 COVID-19 vaccine. Study findings and constraints: Nearly half of spike-specific TCRs reportedly go after variant regions that carry no mutations. Seropositivity was recorded at baseline in only a handful of AZD1222 recipients. Vaccine-associated CD4 TCRs spanned spike, dominant at 160-218 and 743-854.

Details on this clone: Its antigen remains unidentified.

Second-dose recipients at about 4 or about 12 weeks were treated as one pooled group. Assay used: immunoSEQ multiplex PCR; TCRdb lists only in-frame clones, some missing. The repertoire holds roughly 120,000 clones, with about 89% as singletons. Germline V lookup: CDR1 SGHDT, CDR2 YYEEEE. The V and J ends lost 1 base and 4 bases respectively, with 8 bases between them. The CDR3 is 14 amino acids. This TCR came from an adult who received the AZD1222 COVID-19 vaccine. The chain recombines TRBV5-6 with TRBJ1-4, with TRBD1 as a possible D gene (6 bases). The sequencing here drew on peripheral blood, taken 28 days after the second AZD1222 dose. CDR3 bases: TGTGCCAGCAGCTTGACAGGGATTAATGAAAAACTGTTTTTT. It translates to CASSLTGINEKLFF. The full variable domain, in which reference TRBV5-6 and TRBJ1-4 provide the parts outside the CDR3, is DAGVTQSPTHLIKTRGQQVTLRCSPKSGHDTVSWYQQALGQGPQFIFQYYEEEERQRGNFPDRFSGHQFPNYSSELNVNALLLGDSALYLCASSLTGINEKLFFGSGTQLSVL.